Below, one TCR beta chain is given with its context. As yet, its antigen is unknown. The CDR3 spans 16 residues. Germline CDR1 and CDR2: MGHDK and SYGVNS. J was trimmed by 5 bases and V by 6 bases; bases with no gene match: 10. This record comes from a study of a mutant IDH1 vaccine in newly diagnosed glioma. Overall study: Therapy received beforehand was radiotherapy, temozolomide, or both, with most patients given both.

The sample's time point: week 47, end of study. Vaccinated patients received 300 ug of mutant IDH1 20-mer peptide per dose, with topical imiquimod. Vaccinations, eight in total, occurred in weeks 1, 3, 5, 7, 11, 15, 19, 23. Method: immunoSEQ multiplex PCR; TCRdb's copy keeps in-frame clones and lacks some. The sample yields about 34,000 clones, 85% to 90% seen once. The chain is built from TRBV25-1 and TRBJ1-6, with 7 bases lining up with TRBD1. Sample: PBMCs, taken from a glioma patient whose treatment included an IDH1 peptide vaccine. The TCR originated in a woman between 25 and 40 years old with glioma. The CDR3 is CASSRGGPLNNSPLHF. In nucleotides, the CDR3 is TGTGCCAGCAGCCGAGGGGGCCCCCTTAATAATTCACCCCTCCACTTT. The full variable domain, completed using reference TRBV25-1 and TRBJ1-6, is EADIYQTPRYLVIGTGKKITLECSQTMGHDKMYWYQQDPGMELHLIHYSYGVNSTEKGDLSSESTVSRIRTEHFPLTLESARPSHTSQYLCASSRGGPLNNSPLHFGNGTRLTVT.